The 23 T cell receptor beta chains given below trace back to one sample, sequenced in a study of blood T cell repertoires in COVID-19. TCRdb's copy holds only in-frame clones and misses some; the assay was immunoSEQ multiplex PCR. This table has fewer than 250,000 clones, around 86% appearing once. The sequencing input was PBMCs or T cells enriched from blood (not recorded which). The source is a woman aged 45-59 years who had recovered from COVID-19.

The chain uses TRBV7-2 and TRBJ2-6; no clear D gene. CDR1 SGHTA and CDR2 FQGNSA come from the germline V gene. The CDR3 is made up of 16 amino acids. The ends were cut back, 5 bases at V and 0 bases at J, with 11 bases in the middle. The chain's CDR3 is CASSLDTNSGANVLTF. CDR3 coding DNA: TGTGCCAGCAGCCTAGACACTAACTCTGGGGCCAACGTCCTGACTTTC. Full variable domain (remainder filled in from reference TRBV7-2 and TRBJ2-6): GAGVSQSPSNKVTEKGKDVELRCDPISGHTALYWYRQSLGQGLEFLIYFQGNSAPDKSGLPSDRFSAERTGGSVSTLTIQRTQQEDSAVYLCASSLDTNSGANVLTFGAGSRLTVL.

The chain combines TRBV5-5 with TRBJ1-2; perhaps TRBD1 as D (5 bases). With 0 bases removed from V and 7 bases from J, the gap between germline ends came to 13 bases. The CDR3 contains 14 residues. The germline CDR1 and CDR2 sequences are SGHKS and YYEKEE (reference sequence). CDR3 protein: CASSLDDSNTGYTF. The CDR3 region has the DNA TGTGCCAGCAGCTTGGATGACAGTAACACTGGCTACACCTTC.

The rearrangement links TRBV24-1 to TRBJ1-2, with D hard to call. From germline, CDR1 is KGHDR and CDR2 SFDVKD. Trimming removed 5 bases from V and 1 base from J, with 4 bases in between. CDR3 length equals 12 residues. In DNA form, the CDR3 reads TGTGCCACCAGTGGCGGTAACTATGGCTACACCTTC. This codes for CATSGGNYGYTF.

The V call is TRBV11-1, the J call TRBJ1-4, with D unclear. Germline V gene data show CDR1 as SGHAT and CDR2 as FQDESV (reference sequence). The CDR3 length is 15 residues. V lost 5 bases and J 0 bases, leaving 10 bases between the germline ends. DNA of the CDR3: TGTGCCAGCAGCACCTACAGAGCAACTAATGAAAAACTGTTTTTT. Its protein is CASSTYRATNEKLFF.

As DNA, the CDR3 is TGTGCCAGCAAGGGTAGCGGGAGCTCCAATGAGCAGTTCTTC. As protein: CASKGSGSSNEQFF. The chain couples TRBV2 to TRBJ2-1; 9 nucleotides match TRBD2. Germline trimming cut 7 bases from V and 6 bases from J; bases unmatched to any gene: 7. Germline CDR1 and CDR2: SNHLY and FYNNEI. The CDR3 spans 14 residues. Filled out from reference TRBV2 and TRBJ2-1, the complete variable domain reads EPEVTQTPSHQVTQMGQEVILRCVPISNHLYFYWYRQILGQKVEFLVSFYNNEISEKSEIFDDQFSVERPDGSNFTLKIRSTKLEDSAMYFCASKGSGSSNEQFFGPGTRLTVL.

V gene TRBV4-1 combines with J gene TRBJ2-1; 9 bases are shared with TRBD2. V dropped 5 bases and J dropped 2; count of bases not matched to a gene: 7. The CDR3 is 16 amino acids. Germline V gives CDR1 MGHRA, CDR2 YSYEKL. This CDR3 is CASSSWGLAAYNEQFF. The CDR3 nucleotides are TGCGCCAGCAGCTCATGGGGACTAGCTGCCTACAATGAGCAGTTCTTC.

For this clone: The sample carries other DNA sequences with the same CDR3. The V and J genes are TRBV6-5 and TRBJ1-1; D uncertain. Trimming left V 2 bases short and J 5 bases short, with 9 bases between. The CDR3 is made up of 13 amino acids. Germline V CDR1 and CDR2: MNHEY, SVGAGI. Written as DNA, the CDR3 is TGTGCCAGCAGTTACACGGGAGGTACTGAAGCTTTCTTT. It translates to CASSYTGGTEAFF.

In this sample, this clone turned up a few times. The chain recombines TRBV24-1 with TRBJ2-5; 11 bases align to TRBD2. The CDR3 extends over 17 amino acids. Trimming took 4 bases from V and 2 from J; bases not matched to a gene: 8. Germline V CDR1 and CDR2: KGHDR, SFDVKD. The CDR3 sequence is CATSDRGLAGFQETQYF. The CDR3 nucleotides read TGTGCCACCAGTGACCGAGGACTAGCGGGCTTTCAAGAGACCCAGTACTTC.

This clone was seen only once. The V gene is TRBV5-1, the J gene TRBJ2-1; TRBD2 agrees at 9 bases. The CDR3 sequence is 16 residues long. In germline, CDR1 is SGHRS, CDR2 YFSETQ. V dropped 4 bases and J dropped 0; count of bases not matched to a gene: 5. CDR3 sequence: CASSENSGSSYNEQFF. The CDR3, as DNA: TGCGCCAGCAGCGAAAATAGCGGGAGCTCCTACAATGAGCAGTTCTTC.

The chain combines TRBV4-1 with TRBJ2-7; TRBD2 matches at 13 bases. Trimming at V came to 5 bases and at J to 1 base, leaving 5 bases not matched to a gene. The V gene's germline CDR1 is MGHRA and CDR2 YSYEKL. This CDR3 contains 16 residues. CDR3 nucleotides: TGCGCCAGCAGCTCCTGGACTAGCGGGGGTTCCTACGAGCAGTACTTC. It codes for CASSSWTSGGSYEQYF.

The chain recombines TRBV6-1 with TRBJ2-3, with 7 bases matching TRBD1. The CDR3 contains 16 residues. Germline V gives CDR1 MNHNS, CDR2 SASEGT. With V trimmed by 4 bases and J by 1 base, 8 bases remained unmatched. This CDR3 is CASSGRQGWGTDTQYF. As DNA, the CDR3 is TGTGCCAGCAGTGGTCGACAGGGTTGGGGCACAGATACGCAGTATTTT.

In this sample, this clone turned up a few times. The chain carries TRBV23-1 and TRBJ1-3, with TRBD1 matching 11 bases. TRBV23-1 is known as an ORF, though its function is uncertain. V shed 4 bases, J shed 5 bases, and the junction held 4 bases outside the gene matches. The length of the CDR3 is 15 residues. The CDR3 reads CASSPDRGRRNTIYF. CDR3 DNA sequence: TGCGCCAGCAGTCCGGACAGGGGGCGACGAAACACCATATATTTT.

The rearrangement joins TRBV7-6 to TRBJ2-1, with 9 bases that match TRBD1. Germline CDR1 SGHVS, CDR2 FNYEAQ. V shed 6 bases, J shed 5 bases, and the junction held 8 bases outside the gene matches. The CDR3 contains 15 residues. The CDR3 region has the DNA TGTGCCAGCAGTCAAGGACAGGGGCTGAACAATGAGCAGTTCTTC. Translated: CASSQGQGLNNEQFF.

This clone was recorded a few times. This sequence joins TRBV27 and TRBJ1-2; 10 bases fit TRBD1. After removal of 6 bases from V and 4 bases from J, the junction contained 11 bases not matched to a gene. This CDR3 is built from 16 residues. Germline V gene lookup returns CDR1 MNHEY and CDR2 SMNVEV (reference sequence). CDR3 in DNA: TGTGCCAGCAGCCCTAGACAGGGGGCGTCTCCCTATGGCTACACCTTC. Protein product: CASSPRQGASPYGYTF.

This chain uses TRBV5-6 with TRBJ1-2, with TRBD1 matching over 8 bases. V shed 0 bases and J 4 bases; nucleotides not matched to a gene: 5. CDR1 and CDR2 (germline): SGHDT, YYEEEE. The CDR3 sequence is 15 residues long. CDR3 sequence: CASSLGLTGVYGYTF. In nucleotides, the CDR3 is TGTGCCAGCAGCTTGGGATTGACAGGGGTCTATGGCTACACCTTC.

The chain has TRBV7-2 and TRBJ2-1; TRBD2 agrees at 8 bases. This CDR3 region has 12 residues. V trimming: 5 bases; J trimming: 7 bases; junction bases outside the gene matches: 1. Germline V CDR1 and CDR2: SGHTA, FQGNSA. The DNA for the CDR3 is TGTGCCAGCAGCCGGGGGGGGAATGAGCAGTTCTTC. Its protein product is CASSRGGNEQFF.

This clone was detected only a few times. The chain recombines TRBV13 with TRBJ1-1, with no clear D. The CDR3 contains 14 residues. V lost 0 bases and J 0 bases, leaving 5 bases between the germline ends. Germline values: CDR1 PRHDT, CDR2 FYEKMQ (reference sequence). The CDR3 DNA sequence: TGTGCCAGCAGCTTAGGACACCTGAACACTGAAGCTTTCTTT. It encodes CASSLGHLNTEAFF.

The chain has TRBV19 and TRBJ2-3; no definite D call. CDR3 length: 13 amino acids. Trimming removed 4 bases from V and 5 bases from J, with 10 bases in between. Germline CDR1 LNHDA, CDR2 SQIVND (reference sequence). CDR3 sequence: CASSTKTGDTQYF. The CDR3 DNA follows: TGTGCCAGTAGTACCAAGACGGGAGATACGCAGTATTTT.

This rearrangement joins TRBV24-1 to TRBJ2-7, with TRBD2 matching 7 bases. Germline CDR1 KGHDR, CDR2 SFDVKD. The J segment lost 7 bases and the V segment lost 3 bases, leaving 17 bases of the junction unmatched. The CDR3 runs to 17 residues. The CDR3 DNA is TGTGCCACCAGTGATAAAAATGGGTCGCGGGAGCCGGGGGAGCAGTACTTC. This gives the protein CATSDKNGSREPGEQYF.

V gene TRBV7-3 combines with J gene TRBJ2-3; D remains ambiguous. This CDR3 contains 16 residues. Trimming left V 0 bases short and J 6 bases short, with 16 bases between. The germline V gene encodes CDR1 SGHTA and CDR2 FQGTGA. CDR3 bases: TGTGCCAGCAGCTTAACTGGAGCGTCTTTTATGGATACGCAGTATTTT. It encodes CASSLTGASFMDTQYF.

The chain joins TRBV12-3 or TRBV12-4 to TRBJ1-5; D is unclear. V was trimmed by 6 bases and J by 4 bases, leaving 7 bases between them. There are 12 residues in the CDR3. As DNA, the CDR3 is TGTGCCAGCAGGTTACAGAATCAGCCCCAGCATTTT. This translates into CASRLQNQPQHF.

This rearrangement joins TRBV19 to TRBJ1-5, with TRBD1 matching over 10 bases. V lost 3 bases and J lost 4; bases outside the gene matches: 3. The CDR3 is made up of 15 amino acids. The germline gives CDR1 LNHDA, CDR2 SQIVND (reference sequence). Here the CDR3 DNA reads TGTGCCAGTAGTATTCTGGGACAGGGGAATCAGCCCCAGCATTTT. Protein product: CASSILGQGNQPQHF.

This sequence joins TRBV28 and TRBJ2-3; perhaps TRBD2 as D (5 bases). The germline CDR1 and CDR2 sequences are MDHEN and SYDVKM. This CDR3 has 14 amino acids. Trimming pared 6 bases from V and 1 base from J, leaving 11 bases between. CDR3 sequence (DNA): TGTGCCAGCAGGCCCCGGGGTGGCACAGATACGCAGTATTTT. Its protein is CASRPRGGTDTQYF. Looking up the rest from reference TRBV28 and TRBJ2-3 gives the full variable domain: DVKVTQSSRYLVKRTGEKVFLECVQDMDHENMFWYRQDPGLGLRLIYFSYDVKMKEKGDIPEGYSVSREKKERFSLILESASTNQTSMYLCASRPRGGTDTQYFGPGTRLTVL.